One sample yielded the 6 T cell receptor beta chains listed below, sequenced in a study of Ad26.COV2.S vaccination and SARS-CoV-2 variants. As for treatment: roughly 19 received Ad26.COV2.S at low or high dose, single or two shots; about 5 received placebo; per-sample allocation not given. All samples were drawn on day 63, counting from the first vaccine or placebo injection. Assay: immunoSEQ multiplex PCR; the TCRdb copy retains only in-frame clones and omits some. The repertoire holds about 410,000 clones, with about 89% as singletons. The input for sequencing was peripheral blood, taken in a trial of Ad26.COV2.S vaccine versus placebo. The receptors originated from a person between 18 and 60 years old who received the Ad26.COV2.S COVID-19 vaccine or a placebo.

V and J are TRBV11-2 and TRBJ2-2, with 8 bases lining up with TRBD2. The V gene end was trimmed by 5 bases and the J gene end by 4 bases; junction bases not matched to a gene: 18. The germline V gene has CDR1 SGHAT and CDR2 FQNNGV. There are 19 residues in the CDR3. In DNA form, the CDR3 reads TGTGCCAGCAGCCCCCTTCGAGGAGCGGGAGATTACGGCACCGGGGAGCTGTTTTTT. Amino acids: CASSPLRGAGDYGTGELFF.

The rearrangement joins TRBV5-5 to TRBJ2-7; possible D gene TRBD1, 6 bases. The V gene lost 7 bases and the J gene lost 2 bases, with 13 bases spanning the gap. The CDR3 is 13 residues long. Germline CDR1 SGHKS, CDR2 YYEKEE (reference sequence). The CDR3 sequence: CASRTDRTYEQYF. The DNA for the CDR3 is TGTGCCAGCCGCACGGACAGAACCTACGAGCAGTACTTC.

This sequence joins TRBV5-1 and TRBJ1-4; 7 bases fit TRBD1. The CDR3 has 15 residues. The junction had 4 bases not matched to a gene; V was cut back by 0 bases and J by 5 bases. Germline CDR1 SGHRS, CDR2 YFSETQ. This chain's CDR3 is CASSLGDSTNEKLFF. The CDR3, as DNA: TGCGCCAGCAGCTTGGGGGACAGTACGAATGAAAAACTGTTTTTT.

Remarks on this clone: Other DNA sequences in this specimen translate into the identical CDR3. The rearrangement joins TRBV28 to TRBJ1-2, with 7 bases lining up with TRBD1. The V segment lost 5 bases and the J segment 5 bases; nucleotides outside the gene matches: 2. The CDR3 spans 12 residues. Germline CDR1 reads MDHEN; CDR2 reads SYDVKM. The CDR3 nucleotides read TGTGCCAGCAGTCTGACAGGGTATGGCTACACCTTC. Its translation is CASSLTGYGYTF.

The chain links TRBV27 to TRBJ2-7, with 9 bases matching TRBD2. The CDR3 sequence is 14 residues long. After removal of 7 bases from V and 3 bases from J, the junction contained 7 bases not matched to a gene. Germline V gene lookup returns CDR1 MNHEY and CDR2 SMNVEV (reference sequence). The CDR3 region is CASIFGTSRYEQYF. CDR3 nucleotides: TGTGCCAGCATATTCGGGACTAGCCGCTACGAGCAGTACTTC.

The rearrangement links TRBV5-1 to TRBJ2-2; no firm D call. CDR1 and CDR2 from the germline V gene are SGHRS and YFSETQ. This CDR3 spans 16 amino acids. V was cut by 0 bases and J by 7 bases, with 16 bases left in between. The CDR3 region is CASSLGNSKEFGELFF. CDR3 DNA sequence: TGCGCCAGCAGCTTGGGGAACAGCAAGGAATTCGGGGAGCTGTTTTTT. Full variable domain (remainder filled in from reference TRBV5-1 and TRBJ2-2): KAGVTQTPRYLIKTRGQQVTLSCSPISGHRSVSWYQQTPGQGLQFLFEYFSETQRNKGNFPGRFSGRQFSNSRSEMNVSTLELGDSALYLCASSLGNSKEFGELFFGEGSRLTVL.